Included here is one T cell receptor (beta chain) sequence, with context. The data belong to a study of blood T cell repertoires in COVID-19. Turning to the study itself: Collection of acute and convalescent COVID-19 samples took place in the United States, Italy and Spain. In each case, the material was cDNA or gDNA derived from T cells, B-cell-depleted T cells, or PBMCs.

Under the authors' procedure: From reference gene primer amplification, estimates of nucleated cell counts were derived. Data came from immunoSEQ multiplex PCR; TCRdb stores just in-frame clones and leaves some out. The V and J calls and clone size were taken over from that table, and D and trimming were inferred from the DNA. The sample includes 300,000 to 450,000 clones, around 84% of them seen just once. CDR3 length: 13 amino acids. Looked up from germline, CDR1 is SEHNR and CDR2 is FQNEAQ (reference sequence). J gave up 4 bases and V 1 base, and 1 base lay outside the gene matches. Sequencing was carried out using peripheral blood. J is TRBJ2-7 and V is TRBV7-9, with 7 positions matching TRBD1. The TCR originated in a human donor with acute or convalescent COVID-19. The donor label of this sample is uncertain. The CDR3 protein is CASSLGGQYEQYF. The CDR3 nucleotides read TGTGCCAGCAGCTTAGGGGGACAGTACGAGCAGTACTTC. The full variable domain, completed using reference TRBV7-9 and TRBJ2-7, is DTGVSQNPRHKITKRGQNVTFRCDPISEHNRLYWYRQTLGQGPEFLTYFQNEAQLEKSRLLSDRFSAERPKGSFSTLEIQRTEQGDSAMYLCASSLGGQYEQYFGPGTRLTVT.